The clone carrying this T cell receptor beta chain was picked up a small number of times. What it binds is not known. This specimen comes from a study of long-term antiretroviral therapy in people with HIV. Trimming pared 2 bases from V and 9 bases from J, leaving 16 bases between. There are 13 residues in the CDR3. Germline assignment: CDR1 GTSNPN and CDR2 SVGIG (reference sequence). Study-wide points: Repertoire composition at all time points was dominated by clones that had expanded before ART. Participants lacked recorded data on ART adherence, viral resistance or therapy changes.

This was the immunoSEQ v3.0 assay at survey level. Data came from immunoSEQ multiplex PCR; TCRdb stores just in-frame clones and leaves some out. The sample has 21,000 or so clones; 88% are singletons. The rearrangement joins TRBV30 to TRBJ1-2; D not resolved. The starting material was unsorted PBMCs, obtained 2.3 years after starting antiretroviral therapy. This TCR derives from a man aged 60-69 years with HIV. CDR3 nucleotide sequence: TGTGCCTGGAGTCCCAGGACCGCGGGGAGCTACACCTTC. Translated: CAWSPRTAGSYTF.